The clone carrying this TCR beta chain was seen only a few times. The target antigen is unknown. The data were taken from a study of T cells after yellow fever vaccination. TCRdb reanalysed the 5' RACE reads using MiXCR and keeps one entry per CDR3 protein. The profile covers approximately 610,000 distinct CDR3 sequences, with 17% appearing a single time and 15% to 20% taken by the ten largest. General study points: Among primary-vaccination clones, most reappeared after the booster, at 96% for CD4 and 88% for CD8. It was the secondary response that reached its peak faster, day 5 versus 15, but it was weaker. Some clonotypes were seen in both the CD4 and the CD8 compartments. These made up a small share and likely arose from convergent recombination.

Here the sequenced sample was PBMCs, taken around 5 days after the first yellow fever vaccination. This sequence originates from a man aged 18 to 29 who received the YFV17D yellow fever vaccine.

This CDR3 is CASSLRLRRGGMNEQYF. The CDR3 DNA sequence: TGTGCCAGCAGCTTACGTCTTAGGCGGGGGGGCATGAACGAGCAGTACTTC. The chain carries TRBV7-8 and TRBJ2-7, with TRBD2 identical over 9 bases. The CDR3 is 17 residues long. Germline V lookup: CDR1 SGHVS, CDR2 FQNEAQ. V trimming: 2 bases; J trimming: 5 bases; junction bases outside the gene matches: 13.